Following are 27 T cell receptor beta chains from one sample sequenced in a study of blood T cell repertoires in COVID-19. Measured with immunoSEQ multiplex PCR; TCRdb has only the in-frame clones, and not every one. This table has around 57,000 clones, 85% to 95% appearing once. The specimen was peripheral blood. All receptors derive from a man aged 50 to 60 with acute or convalescent COVID-19.

This chain uses TRBV18 with TRBJ1-1, with a weak D call TRBD1 (6 bases). The CDR3 has 13 amino acids. With 4 bases removed from V and 5 bases from J, the gap between germline ends came to 11 bases. Germline CDR1 reads KGHSH; CDR2 reads LQKENI. The DNA for the CDR3 is TGTGCCAGCTCACAGGGGAGGGGGACTGAAGCTTTCTTT. Translation: CASSQGRGTEAFF. Full variable domain (remainder filled in from reference TRBV18 and TRBJ1-1): NAGVMQNPRHLVRRRGQEARLRCSPMKGHSHVYWYRQLPEEGLKFMVYLQKENIIDESGMPKERFSAEFPKEGPSILRIQQVVRGDSAAYFCASSQGRGTEAFFGQGTRLTVV.

The gene calls are TRBV24-1 and TRBJ1-2; D gene ambiguous. V lost 5 bases and J 6 bases, leaving 6 bases between the germline ends. From germline, CDR1 is KGHDR and CDR2 SFDVKD. This CDR3 spans 11 amino acids. In nucleotides, the CDR3 is TGTGCCACCAGTGCAGGAAATGGCTACACCTTC. It codes for CATSAGNGYTF.

The chain employs TRBV28 and TRBJ1-2; D not resolved. CDR3 length equals 13 residues. The germline V gene encodes CDR1 MDHEN and CDR2 SYDVKM. Trimming stripped 2 bases from V and 4 bases from J, with 8 bases between. In nucleotides, the CDR3 is TGTGCCAGCAGTTTAGTTACAGCCTATGGCTACACCTTC. This translates into CASSLVTAYGYTF.

The V and J genes are TRBV5-1 and TRBJ1-2; 10 bases line up with TRBD1. In germline, CDR1 is SGHRS, CDR2 YFSETQ. Trimming at V came to 0 bases and at J to 5 bases, leaving 4 bases not matched to a gene. The CDR3 has 15 residues. CDR3 nucleotide sequence: TGCGCCAGCAGCTTGGAGGGGACAGGGGTGTATGGCTACACCTTC. Its protein is CASSLEGTGVYGYTF.

V and J are TRBV5-1 and TRBJ1-1; 7 bases agree with TRBD1. In germline, CDR1 is SGHRS, CDR2 YFSETQ. Unmatched junction bases numbered 11, after V lost 6 bases and J lost 0 bases. This CDR3 contains 16 residues. CDR3 DNA: TGCGCCAGCACCAAACGGACAGGTGCCATGAACACTGAAGCTTTCTTT. The encoded protein is CASTKRTGAMNTEAFF.

The chain combines TRBV10-3 with TRBJ1-5; D might be TRBD1 (5 bases). The V gene lost 5 bases and the J gene lost 6 bases, with 17 bases spanning the gap. The CDR3 covers 15 residues. The germline V gene has CDR1 ENHRY and CDR2 SYGVKD. The CDR3 protein is CAISFGPAGGQPQHF. CDR3 in DNA: TGTGCCATCAGTTTCGGACCGGCGGGGGGTCAGCCCCAGCATTTT.

The gene calls are TRBV5-5 and TRBJ1-2; 8 bases match TRBD1. Per germline, CDR1 SGHKS and CDR2 YYEKEE (reference sequence). J was trimmed by 8 bases and V by 2 bases; bases with no gene match: 5. The CDR3 loop spans 13 amino acids. DNA for the CDR3: TGTGCCAGCAGCTTCCAGGGGGCGGGAGGCTACACCTTC. Amino acids: CASSFQGAGGYTF. The full variable domain, completed using reference TRBV5-5 and TRBJ1-2, is DAGVTQSPTHLIKTRGQQVTLRCSPISGHKSVSWYQQVLGQGPQFIFQYYEKEERGRGNFPDRFSARQFPNYSSELNVNALLLGDSALYLCASSFQGAGGYTFGSGTRLTVV.

The chain joins TRBV19 to TRBJ2-2; maybe TRBD1 (7 bases). The CDR3 spans 15 residues. V dropped 5 bases and J dropped 1 base, with 11 bases sitting between them. Germline CDR1 LNHDA, CDR2 SQIVND (reference sequence). The CDR3 loop is CASSAGQMNTGELFF. The CDR3 DNA reads as TGTGCCAGTAGTGCGGGACAGATGAACACCGGGGAGCTGTTTTTT.

This clone was observed a handful of times. The chain recombines TRBV15 with TRBJ2-3; no clear D. The CDR3 is made up of 14 amino acids. Trimming left V 5 bases short and J 0 bases short, with 9 bases between. CDR1 is LNHNV and CDR2 is YYDKDF in the germline V gene (reference sequence). As DNA, the CDR3 is TGTGCCACCAGCTCGAGAGATAGCACAGATACGCAGTATTTT. Amino acid sequence: CATSSRDSTDTQYF.

This sequence joins TRBV6-6 and TRBJ2-7; D possibly corresponds to TRBD2 (5 bases). This CDR3 region has 12 residues. The germline gives CDR1 MNHNY, CDR2 SVGAGI (reference sequence). The V end was cut by 5 bases, the J end by 5 bases, with 10 bases between. CDR3 nucleotides: TGTGCCAGCAGTCTCCTAGCCCACGAGCAGTACTTC. As protein: CASSLLAHEQYF.

The gene calls are TRBV20-1 and TRBJ2-3; 8 bases are a match to TRBD2. The CDR3 covers 15 residues. V dropped 3 bases and J dropped 5; count of bases not matched to a gene: 10. Germline loops: CDR1 DFQATT, CDR2 SNEGSKA (reference sequence). In DNA, the CDR3 is TGCAGTGCTAGTTCCAGCGGGAGTGGGGGAGATACGCAGTATTTT. Its protein product is CSASSSGSGGDTQYF.

This clone was counted between two and nine times. The gene calls are TRBV2 and TRBJ1-6, with 7 bases fitting TRBD1. V lost 5 bases to trimming and J lost 7 bases; unmatched junction nucleotides: 11. Germline V gene sequence: CDR1 SNHLY, CDR2 FYNNEI. The CDR3 runs to 16 residues. The CDR3 region has the DNA TGTGCCAGCAGTCAAAGGGGGCAGGGGAAGAATTCACCCCTCCACTTT. It specifies CASSQRGQGKNSPLHF.

This clone was counted between two and nine times. V is TRBV5-1 and J is TRBJ2-1, with 10 bases aligning to TRBD2. The CDR3 totals 16 residues. J was trimmed by 4 bases and V by 5 bases; bases with no gene match: 9. Germline assignment: CDR1 SGHRS and CDR2 YFSETQ. The CDR3 nucleotides are TGCGCCAGCAGACAGGAGGGACTAGCGAGATACAATGAGCAGTTCTTC. Protein product: CASRQEGLARYNEQFF.

The rearrangement links TRBV18 to TRBJ2-7; 11 bases agree with TRBD1. The V segment lost 3 bases and the J segment 3 bases; nucleotides outside the gene matches: 4. Germline-derived CDR1 and CDR2 are KGHSH and LQKENI. The CDR3 length is 15 residues. CDR3 protein: CASSPKDRGHYEQYF. CDR3 sequence (DNA): TGTGCCAGCTCACCGAAGGACAGGGGGCACTACGAGCAGTACTTC. The full variable domain, its missing parts supplied by reference TRBV18 and TRBJ2-7, is NAGVMQNPRHLVRRRGQEARLRCSPMKGHSHVYWYRQLPEEGLKFMVYLQKENIIDESGMPKERFSAEFPKEGPSILRIQQVVRGDSAAYFCASSPKDRGHYEQYFGPGTRLTVT.

The chain employs TRBV4-3 and TRBJ1-6; weak D call: TRBD1 (5 bases). Looked up from germline, CDR1 is LGHNA and CDR2 is YSLEER. With 0 bases removed from V and 9 bases from J, the gap between germline ends came to 15 bases. This CDR3 is built from 16 residues. CDR3 sequence reads: CASSQDTTALPSPLHF. The CDR3 nucleotides are TGCGCCAGCAGCCAAGATACGACAGCTCTCCCTTCACCCCTCCACTTT.

The J gene is TRBJ2-1, the V gene TRBV24-1; D gene uncertain. The CDR3 covers 14 residues. Germline V gene lookup returns CDR1 KGHDR and CDR2 SFDVKD. Trimming cost V 5 bases and J 7 bases, with 14 bases left between them. The CDR3 spells CATSVSAGSNEQFF. CDR3 nucleotides: TGTGCCACCAGTGTTTCCGCAGGCTCGAATGAGCAGTTCTTC.

The V and J genes are TRBV9 and TRBJ2-2; weak D call: TRBD2 (6 bases). The CDR3 runs to 15 residues. The ends were cut back, 9 bases at V and 1 base at J, with 16 bases in the middle. Germline V gene lookup returns CDR1 SGDLS and CDR2 YYNGEE. In nucleotides, the CDR3 is TGTGCCACCCTCACGACGGGGGAGAACACCGGGGAGCTGTTTTTT. Encoded protein: CATLTTGENTGELFF.

This chain joins TRBV14 and TRBJ1-5, with 9 nucleotides matching TRBD1. Trimming took 3 bases from V and 2 from J; bases not matched to a gene: 2. The germline V gene encodes CDR1 SGHDN and CDR2 FVKESK. The CDR3 totals 15 residues. Here the CDR3 reads CASSQGQGGNQPQHF. The DNA of the CDR3 is TGTGCCAGCAGCCAGGGACAGGGAGGCAATCAGCCCCAGCATTTT.

A note on this clone: Other DNA sequences in the same sample also yield this CDR3. The gene calls are TRBV6-5 and TRBJ2-1; D is unresolved. The CDR3 length is 12 residues. The germline V gene has CDR1 MNHEY and CDR2 SVGAGI. V shed 2 bases and J shed 4 bases, with 3 bases lying between them. This CDR3 is CASSYPYNEQFF. As DNA, the CDR3 is TGTGCCAGCAGTTACCCTTACAATGAGCAGTTCTTC.

The rearrangement links TRBV27 to TRBJ1-6, with D perhaps matching TRBD1 (5 bases). Trimming cost V 6 bases and J 7 bases, with 16 bases left between them. Germline V gene data show CDR1 as MNHEY and CDR2 as SMNVEV (reference sequence). This CDR3 has 15 residues. CDR3 sequence (DNA): TGTGCCAGCAGCCAGGACGGGGGATTGAATTCACCCCTCCACTTT. Its translation is CASSQDGGLNSPLHF.

This clone turned up a few times. The J gene is TRBJ2-2, the V gene TRBV7-8; D might be TRBD1 (6 bases). CDR3 length: 12 residues. V was cut by 5 bases and J by 7 bases, with 8 bases left in between. CDR1 and CDR2 from the germline V gene are SGHVS and FQNEAQ. The CDR3 loop is CASSTGFGELFF. The CDR3 DNA is TGTGCCAGCAGCACAGGGTTCGGGGAGCTGTTTTTT.

The gene calls are TRBV27 and TRBJ1-2; 7 bases map to TRBD1. The CDR3 has 15 residues. The junction had 9 bases not matched to a gene; V was cut back by 5 bases and J by 3 bases. In germline, CDR1 is MNHEY, CDR2 SMNVEV (reference sequence). The CDR3 DNA sequence: TGTGCCAGCAGTCCTTCGACAGGGTTGTACTATGGCTACACCTTC. The encoded protein is CASSPSTGLYYGYTF.

This rearrangement joins TRBV12-3 or TRBV12-4 to TRBJ2-2; D not resolved. The CDR3 covers 12 residues. V gave up 3 bases and J gave up 6 bases, with 5 bases separating them. This chain's CDR3 is CASSFSAGELFF. Written as DNA, the CDR3 is TGTGCCAGCAGTTTCAGTGCCGGGGAGCTGTTTTTT.

This clone was counted between two and nine times. The chain carries TRBV7-8 and TRBJ1-1, with 12 bases matching TRBD1. Per the germline V gene, CDR1 is SGHVS and CDR2 is FQNEAQ. The V gene end was trimmed by 6 bases and the J gene end by 3 bases; junction bases not matched to a gene: 8. The CDR3 sequence is 16 residues long. The CDR3 loop reads CASRMGTGGADTEAFF. The CDR3 DNA sequence: TGTGCCAGCAGAATGGGGACAGGGGGCGCGGACACTGAAGCTTTCTTT.

The chain has TRBV18 and TRBJ1-1, with 7 bases that match TRBD1. Germline V CDR1 and CDR2: KGHSH, LQKENI. The CDR3 length is 14 residues. The V segment lost 6 bases and the J segment 1 base; nucleotides outside the gene matches: 5. DNA of the CDR3: TGTGCCAGCTCGCTGACAGGGAGGAACACTGAAGCTTTCTTT. It translates to CASSLTGRNTEAFF.

The chain couples TRBV6-5 to TRBJ2-1; TRBD1 is a possible D gene (6 bases). Germline V CDR1 and CDR2: MNHEY, SVGAGI. V was shortened by 6 bases and J by 8 bases, with 14 bases between the two germline ends. The CDR3 sequence is 13 residues long. The DNA of the CDR3 is TGTGCCAGCAGGCTACAGGGAGAGGATGAGCAGTTCTTC. Translation gives CASRLQGEDEQFF.

The V gene is TRBV6-6, the J gene TRBJ2-7; 12 bases line up with TRBD1. Trimming at V came to 6 bases and at J to 2 bases, leaving 11 bases not matched to a gene. The CDR3 has 17 amino acids. Germline V gene lookup returns CDR1 MNHNY and CDR2 SVGAGI (reference sequence). CDR3 in amino acids: CASSRPGTGGLTYEQYF. The CDR3, as DNA: TGTGCCAGCAGCCGACCCGGGACAGGGGGCTTAACCTACGAGCAGTACTTC.